The sequence of this T cell receptor beta chain was determined in a study of T cell repertoires in cytomegalovirus infection. Study in general: Indications came from public TCR beta signatures; they pointed to CMV infection and to a matching HLA type. Study-level findings and limits: HLA-C-restricted TCR beta clonotypes specific for CMV led the ex vivo response. Summed frequency of public TCR beta families distinguished CMV carriers with the relevant HLA.

V lost 0 bases to trimming and J lost 6 bases, with 8 bases between them. The CDR3 is 12 residues long. Germline V CDR1 and CDR2: DFQATT, SNEGSKA (reference sequence). TCRdb re-called the reads with MiXCR, one entry per CDR3 protein. The sample lists fewer than 950,000 distinct CDR3 sequences, approximately 30% occurring once. Of note for this clonotype: Its antigen is currently unknown.

The receptor was isolated from a human donor in good health (CMV status not recorded). Some clones in this sample may be carry-over from other donors' samples. The sample was cultured CD8+ T cells from PBMCs, taken from culture after CMV antigen stimulation. This chain links TRBV20-1 with TRBJ1-2; D uncertain. Written as DNA, the CDR3 is TGCAGTGCTAGAGACCTATCGGATGGCTACACCTTC. As protein: CSARDLSDGYTF.